This T cell receptor (beta chain) emerged from a study of PD-1 blockade in classical Hodgkin lymphoma. Clones were sequenced by immunoSEQ multiplex PCR, and TCRdb holds only the in-frame ones, with some missing. The sample includes approximately 12,000 clones, around 75% of them seen just once. There was relapse after autologous stem cell transplantation in every patient, and there was variation in brentuximab vedotin exposure. This sequence was found in a human donor with classical Hodgkin lymphoma. The specimen was peripheral blood mononuclear cells (PBMCs), collected at baseline.

CDR3 in DNA: TGTGCCAGCAGCCATAAAGGACAGGGGGCTTTTGATACGCAGTATTTT. Translating it yields CASSHKGQGAFDTQYF. The chain carries TRBV14 and TRBJ2-3; 11 nucleotides line up with TRBD1. The J segment lost 6 bases and the V segment lost 3 bases, leaving 8 bases of the junction unmatched. The CDR3 runs to 16 residues. Per germline, CDR1 SGHDN and CDR2 FVKESK.